A single TCR beta chain is shown here with its context. The CDR3 consists of 14 residues. CDR1 MNHEY and CDR2 SVGAGI come from the germline V gene. Trimming stripped 6 bases from V and 0 bases from J, with 11 bases between. These data belong to a study of shared clonotypes between healthy human individuals. Profiled with immunoSEQ multiplex PCR; TCRdb holds only in-frame clones, not every one. The sample has about 660,000 clones; around 74% are singletons. The sequenced material came from memory CD4+ T cells sorted from blood. Indicated subset: CD45RA-negative fraction. The genes are TRBV6-5 and TRBJ1-1; D not certain. This receptor was taken from a woman aged 25-40 years in good health. The CDR3 region has the DNA TGTGCCAGCAGCCAGGATTCCATGAACACTGAAGCTTTCTTT. Translation gives CASSQDSMNTEAFF.